Here is one T cell receptor (beta chain) with its context. The authors' processing: Scientists estimated how many nucleated cells there were by amplifying reference gene primers. Produced via immunoSEQ multiplex PCR; TCRdb's table is partial and in-frame only. That table gives V, J and clone size, and the DNA gave D and trimming. In the table there are 350,000 to 450,000 clones, roughly 85% of which are singletons. The entry originates in a study of blood T cell repertoires in COVID-19. Study overall: There were acute and convalescent COVID-19 samples, and they came from the United States, Italy and Spain.

The clonotype comes from a woman under 30 with acute or convalescent COVID-19. Sequencing used peripheral blood.

CDR3: CASGPGLGAAVGYNEQFF. DNA of the CDR3: TGCGCCAGTGGACCGGGACTAGGGGCCGCTGTGGGCTACAATGAGCAGTTCTTC. The chain carries TRBV10-1 and TRBJ2-1, with 8 bases identical to TRBD2. The CDR3 runs 18 residues. V shed 9 bases, J shed 3 bases, and the junction held 19 bases outside the gene matches. Germline V gene data show CDR1 as WNHNN and CDR2 as SYGVQD (reference sequence).